This passage covers 4 T cell receptor beta chains from one sample sequenced in a study of T cell clonotyping in hematopoietic cell transplantation. Time point of the sample: recipient sample about 28 days before transplant, after cytoreduction. Only in-frame clones appear in the TCRdb table, and some are missing; sequencing was by immunoSEQ multiplex PCR. The table has tens of thousands of clones, roughly four fifths seen once; the top ten hold 4% to 5.5%. Sequenced material: peripheral blood mononuclear cells, taken before stem cell transplant. Receptors originate from a man aged 55 to 70 with myelodysplastic syndrome. Some clones in this sample may be carry-over from other donors' samples.

The rearrangement joins TRBV29-1 to TRBJ2-5; D remains unclear. This CDR3 is 13 amino acids long. Germline CDR1 is SQVTM and CDR2 is ANQGSEA. Trimming took off 7 bases at V and 2 bases at J, with 14 bases between the two ends. The DNA of the CDR3 is TGCAGCGGAGGACGGTATAATCAAGAGACCCAGTACTTC. Translation: CSGGRYNQETQYF. Together with reference TRBV29-1 and TRBJ2-5, the CDR3 gives the full variable domain: SAVISQKPSRDICQRGTSLTIQCQVDSQVTMMFWYRQQPGQSLTLIATANQGSEATYESGFVIDKFPISRPNLTFSTLTVSNMSPEDSSIYLCSGGRYNQETQYFGPGTRLLVL.

The genes are TRBV2 and TRBJ1-4, with a weak D call TRBD1 (5 bases). The length of the CDR3 is 15 residues. The V end lost 6 bases, the J end lost 4 bases, and 15 bases lay between the germline ends. Germline V lookup: CDR1 SNHLY, CDR2 FYNNEI. The chain's CDR3 is CASSETGTNNEKLFF. For the CDR3, the DNA is TGTGCCAGCAGCGAAACCGGGACCAATAATGAAAAACTGTTTTTT.

This clone was seen only a few times. CDR3: CASSLIRGTEAFF. In DNA form, the CDR3 reads TGTGCCAGCAGTTTGATTAGGGGCACTGAAGCTTTCTTT. J is TRBJ1-1 and V is TRBV28; a weak D match, TRBD1 (5 bases). This CDR3 is 13 amino acids long. The V gene's germline CDR1 is MDHEN and CDR2 SYDVKM. Trimming cost V 3 bases and J 4 bases, with 9 bases left between them.

This sequence joins TRBV6-1 and TRBJ1-3; TRBD1 might be the D (6 bases). This CDR3 comprises 15 residues. Trimming shortened V by 6 bases and J by 2 bases, and 14 bases separated the two germline ends. Germline V gene data show CDR1 as MNHNS and CDR2 as SASEGT. The CDR3 DNA follows: TGTGCCAGCAGACAGGGAGAACGGACTGGAAACACCATATATTTT. Amino acid sequence: CASRQGERTGNTIYF.